This T cell receptor (beta chain) was obtained from a study of graft-versus-host responses after intestinal transplantation. Study-wide results and limits: Recipient marrow harbored GvH clones, some of which surfaced first in ileum or blood. Allografts of patients with graft-donor T cell macrochimerism showed high graft-versus-host to host-versus-graft clone ratios.

The germline V gene has CDR1 SGDLS and CDR2 YYNGEE. This CDR3 spans 15 amino acids. V lost 2 bases and J lost 5, with 16 bases in between. TCRdb keeps only in-frame clones here, not all; method: immunoSEQ multiplex PCR. The sample has more than 95,000 clones, about 90% seen once. This clone appeared a few times. What it binds is not known. The chain joins TRBV9 to TRBJ2-5; perhaps D is TRBD1 or TRBD2 (6 bases each). The sequencing used unstimulated CD4+ T cells sorted from spleen or lymph node cells, collected before intestinal transplant. The clonotype originates from a human donor who received an intestinal transplant. DNA of the CDR3: TGTGCCAGCAGCGTTTCGGGGGCCGGTGGTGAGACCCAGTACTTC. Its translation is CASSVSGAGGETQYF.